Following are 32 T cell receptor beta chains from one sample sequenced in a study of control samples from healthy donors and cancer patients. Repertoires were generated with immunoSEQ multiplex PCR, while TCRdb's copy carries only in-frame clones and drops some. In the table there are 65,000 to 90,000 clones, around 87% of which are singletons. The material sequenced was blood. These receptors all come from a man between 45 and 60 years old in good health.

This chain links TRBV5-4 with TRBJ2-5, with TRBD2 matching over 10 bases. CDR3 length equals 15 residues. Trimming removed 1 base from V and 2 bases from J; junction bases left unmatched: 2. CDR1 and CDR2 (germline): SGHNT, YYREEE (reference sequence). CDR3 residues: CASSLKTSGQETQYF. CDR3 coding DNA: TGTGCCAGCAGCTTGAAGACTAGCGGGCAAGAGACCCAGTACTTC.

This chain uses TRBV5-1 with TRBJ2-7; D ambiguous. Germline V gives CDR1 SGHRS, CDR2 YFSETQ. The CDR3 has 14 amino acids. V was shortened by 4 bases and J by 0 bases, with 11 bases between the two germline ends. The CDR3 DNA sequence: TGCGCCAGCAGCCGGACGCCCAGCTCCTACGAGCAGTACTTC. Translated, it gives CASSRTPSSYEQYF.

The chain carries TRBV5-1 and TRBJ1-2; D perhaps matches TRBD1 (5 bases). Trimming took off 7 bases at V and 5 bases at J, with 18 bases between the two ends. The CDR3 covers 14 residues. Germline V gives CDR1 SGHRS, CDR2 YFSETQ. CDR3 region: CASHPGPQEYGYTF. The CDR3 nucleotides are TGCGCCAGCCACCCAGGGCCCCAGGAGTATGGCTACACCTTC.

The gene calls are TRBV14 and TRBJ2-1; no reliable D call. The CDR3 runs to 14 residues. Trimming took 2 bases from V and 8 from J, leaving 13 bases between them. The germline V gene has CDR1 SGHDN and CDR2 FVKESK. CDR3 nucleotide sequence: TGTGCCAGCAGCCAACGGGCTAGGAGCGATGAGCAGTTCTTC. Translating it yields CASSQRARSDEQFF.

The chain employs TRBV7-2 and TRBJ2-3; D is undetermined. This CDR3 has 13 amino acids. Trimming removed 2 bases at V and 6 bases at J, with 9 bases between. Germline V gene data show CDR1 as SGHTA and CDR2 as FQGNSA. CDR3 sequence: CASSLLGWDTQYF. CDR3 DNA sequence: TGTGCCAGCAGCTTATTGGGCTGGGATACGCAGTATTTT.

This sequence joins TRBV29-1 and TRBJ1-1; no reliable D call. Germline values: CDR1 SQVTM, CDR2 ANQGSEA. With 3 bases removed from V and 0 bases from J, the gap between germline ends came to 8 bases. The CDR3 length is 13 residues. CDR3 residues: CSVERTLNTEAFF. CDR3 bases: TGCAGCGTTGAGAGGACGTTGAACACTGAAGCTTTCTTT. Combining the CDR3 with reference TRBV29-1 and TRBJ1-1 gives the whole variable domain SAVISQKPSRDICQRGTSLTIQCQVDSQVTMMFWYRQQPGQSLTLIATANQGSEATYESGFVIDKFPISRPNLTFSTLTVSNMSPEDSSIYLCSVERTLNTEAFFGQGTRLTVV.

The chain joins TRBV2 to TRBJ1-5; 9 bases are a match to TRBD1. The V and J ends lost 7 bases and 9 bases, in that order; junction bases with no gene match: 10. This CDR3 has 14 amino acids. CDR1 SNHLY and CDR2 FYNNEI come from the germline V gene. The CDR3 bases are TGTGCCAGCAAGGGGACAGGGCTTGTTTCGCCCCAGCATTTT. Translating gives CASKGTGLVSPQHF.

This chain links TRBV7-8 with TRBJ2-7, with D tentatively TRBD1 (6 bases). V was shortened by 5 bases and J by 0 bases, with 20 bases between the two germline ends. This CDR3 has 17 amino acids. The germline gives CDR1 SGHVS, CDR2 FQNEAQ. CDR3 in amino acids: CASSPIFGTWVSYEQYF. CDR3 DNA: TGTGCCAGCAGCCCAATCTTCGGGACATGGGTCTCCTACGAGCAGTACTTC.

The V gene is TRBV5-6, the J gene TRBJ1-1; D might be TRBD1 (6 bases). The ends were cut back, 3 bases at V and 0 bases at J, with 18 bases in the middle. CDR1 and CDR2 from the germline V gene are SGHDT and YYEEEE. The CDR3 covers 17 residues. The CDR3 DNA reads as TGTGCCAGCAGCTCCCTCGGGGGGCCATATATGAACACTGAAGCTTTCTTT. Encoded protein: CASSSLGGPYMNTEAFF.

The V call is TRBV6-2 or TRBV6-3, the J call TRBJ2-3, with D uncertain. CDR1 and CDR2 from the germline V gene are MNHEY and SVGEGT. The CDR3 length is 15 residues. V was pared by 1 base and J by 5 bases, with 13 bases between. The CDR3 protein is CASSYLTLAQDTQYF. The CDR3 region has the DNA TGTGCCAGCAGTTACTTGACCTTGGCCCAAGATACGCAGTATTTT.

The CDR3 protein is CASSPPGTSTDTQYF. As DNA, the CDR3 is TGTGCCAGCTCACCACCGGGTACGAGCACAGATACGCAGTATTTT. The genes are TRBV18 and TRBJ2-3, with D unclear. The CDR3 consists of 15 residues. The V gene's germline CDR1 is KGHSH and CDR2 LQKENI. V was shortened by 0 bases and J by 0 bases, with 7 bases between the two germline ends.

This clone has a handful of counts. The CDR3 region has the DNA TGTGCCAGCAGTCCCCAGGGCTACGAGCAGTACGTC. It translates to CASSPQGYEQYV. The rearrangement joins TRBV2 to TRBJ2-7; D may be TRBD1 (5 bases). Looked up from germline, CDR1 is SNHLY and CDR2 is FYNNEI. The ends were cut back, 5 bases at V and 3 bases at J, with 8 bases in the middle. CDR3 length: 12 residues.

A single count supports this clone. V is TRBV11-2 and J is TRBJ1-6, with D uncertain. V was cut by 0 bases and J by 6 bases, with 3 bases left in between. CDR3 length: 13 amino acids. The V gene's germline CDR1 is SGHAT and CDR2 FQNNGV. The CDR3 sequence: CASSLDVNSPLHF. CDR3 coding DNA: TGTGCCAGCAGCTTAGATGTTAATTCACCCCTCCACTTT.

This clone was observed a few times. The V and J genes are TRBV3-1 (or the pseudogene TRBV3-2) and TRBJ1-2; maybe TRBD1 (6 bases). The ends were cut back, 4 bases at V and 5 bases at J, with 23 bases in the middle. Germline CDR1 is LGHDT and CDR2 is YNNKEL (reference sequence). The CDR3 sequence is 17 residues long. The CDR3 DNA sequence: TGTGCCAGCAGCCCCGCTCATTTAGGGGGTATTGGGTATGGCTACACCTTC. It yields the protein CASSPAHLGGIGYGYTF.

The J gene is TRBJ1-5, the V gene TRBV5-5, with 7 positions matching TRBD1. V lost 4 bases, J lost 2 bases, and 6 bases stayed unmatched. The germline V gene has CDR1 SGHKS and CDR2 YYEKEE (reference sequence). The length of the CDR3 is 15 residues. The CDR3 coding sequence is TGTGCCAGCAGCGCAACAGGGGATCGCAATCAGCCCCAGCATTTT. This translates into CASSATGDRNQPQHF.

The count of this clone is one. CDR3 nucleotides: TGTGCCAGCAGGAAGGGGGCTAATGAAAAACTGTTTTTT. This gives the protein CASRKGANEKLFF. The rearrangement uses TRBV2 and TRBJ1-4, with D possibly matching TRBD1 (6 bases). The CDR3 totals 13 residues. V was pared by 6 bases and J by 3 bases, with 8 bases between. CDR1 is SNHLY, CDR2 FYNNEI, per germline.

V is TRBV7-8 and J is TRBJ2-7; D is uncertain. Germline CDR1 reads SGHVS; CDR2 reads FQNEAQ. The V end was cut by 0 bases, the J end by 2 bases, with 11 bases between. CDR3 length: 15 residues. DNA of the CDR3: TGTGCCAGCAGCTTAGCGCCTGTGATTGCCTACGAGCAGTACTTC. This translates into CASSLAPVIAYEQYF. Full variable domain (missing parts from reference TRBV7-8 and TRBJ2-7): GAGVSQSPRYKVAKRGQDVALRCDPISGHVSLFWYQQALGQGPEFLTYFQNEAQLDKSGLPSDRFFAERPEGSVSTLKIQRTQQEDSAVYLCASSLAPVIAYEQYFGPGTRLTVT.

The rearrangement links TRBV6-6 to TRBJ1-1; maybe TRBD1 (6 bases). The V end was cut by 6 bases, the J end by 5 bases, with 16 bases between. Germline CDR1 and CDR2: MNHNY and SVGAGI (reference sequence). The CDR3 consists of 14 residues. Here the CDR3 reads CASSLSRGGTEAFF. In DNA form, the CDR3 reads TGTGCCAGCAGCCTATCCAGGGGTGGAACTGAAGCTTTCTTT.

The rearrangement uses TRBV5-6 and TRBJ1-1, with TRBD1 matching 7 bases. The germline CDR1 and CDR2 sequences are SGHDT and YYEEEE. This CDR3 is 11 amino acids long. Unmatched junction bases numbered 8, after V lost 8 bases and J lost 10 bases. The CDR3 DNA reads as TGTGCCAGTGCTACAGGGGAGGTAGCTTTCTTT. This encodes CASATGEVAFF.

This chain joins TRBV27 and TRBJ1-5; D unresolved. V lost 7 bases to trimming and J lost 0 bases, with 13 bases between them. CDR3 length: 15 residues. Germline V gives CDR1 MNHEY, CDR2 SMNVEV (reference sequence). CDR3 sequence reads: CASTSSPYSNQPQHF. CDR3 bases: TGTGCCAGCACCAGCAGCCCCTATAGCAATCAGCCCCAGCATTTT.

The chain uses TRBV20-1 and TRBJ1-1, with a weak D call TRBD1 (5 bases). This CDR3 has 13 residues. V lost 3 bases to trimming and J lost 3 bases, with 11 bases between them. Germline V gene lookup returns CDR1 DFQATT and CDR2 SNEGSKA (reference sequence). This CDR3 is CSASDSWDTEAFF. The CDR3 coding sequence is TGCAGTGCTAGTGACAGTTGGGACACTGAAGCTTTCTTT.

CDR3 residues: CASSNLTGGIYEQYF. The CDR3 DNA follows: TGTGCCAGCAGTAACCTGACAGGGGGAATCTACGAGCAGTACTTC. The J gene is TRBJ2-7, the V gene TRBV6-5; 9 nucleotides match TRBD1. Trimming took 5 bases from V and 3 from J; bases not matched to a gene: 8. This CDR3 region has 15 residues. The V gene's germline CDR1 is MNHEY and CDR2 SVGAGI.

The rearrangement uses TRBV7-3 and TRBJ2-4; TRBD2 agrees at 7 bases. Germline CDR1 is SGHTA and CDR2 is FQGTGA. CDR3 size: 19 residues. V dropped 1 base and J dropped 1; count of bases not matched to a gene: 13. The CDR3 is CASSLMSRAGVLAKNIQYF. DNA for the CDR3: TGTGCCAGCAGCTTAATGTCGCGGGCGGGAGTATTGGCCAAAAACATTCAGTACTTC.

V gene TRBV7-6 combines with J gene TRBJ2-7; tentatively, D is TRBD1 (6 bases). With 1 base removed from V and 5 bases from J, the gap between germline ends came to 15 bases. The CDR3 covers 15 residues. Germline loops: CDR1 SGHVS, CDR2 FNYEAQ. The CDR3 sequence: CASSLGWTANNEQYF. CDR3 DNA sequence: TGTGCCAGCAGCTTAGGATGGACAGCCAACAACGAGCAGTACTTC.

In DNA, the CDR3 is TGTGCCAGCAGCCCCTTGACTAGCGGCACAGATACGCAGTATTTT. It encodes CASSPLTSGTDTQYF. V and J are TRBV9 and TRBJ2-3, with 8 positions matching TRBD2. The CDR3 contains 15 residues. Unmatched junction bases numbered 5, after V lost 4 bases and J lost 1 base. CDR1 and CDR2 from the germline V gene are SGDLS and YYNGEE.

Notes on this clone: In the same sample, other DNA sequences code for this CDR3. The rearrangement links TRBV12-3 or TRBV12-4 to TRBJ1-1, with D uncertain. The V and J ends lost 1 base and 0 bases respectively, with 3 bases between them. The CDR3 runs to 13 residues. The CDR3 here is CASSLGVNTEAFF. CDR3 nucleotides: TGTGCCAGCAGTTTAGGAGTGAACACTGAAGCTTTCTTT.

The rearrangement links TRBV21-1 to TRBJ2-7; the table's D call, TRBD1, was not checked against the DNA. TRBV21-1 is labeled a pseudogene. The CDR3 loop spans 15 amino acids. Here the CDR3 reads CASSQILGAKDEQYV. For the CDR3, the DNA is TGTGCCAGCAGCCAAATATTGGGGGCAAAAGACGAGCAGTACGTC.

The genes are TRBV19 and TRBJ2-1; a possible D gene is TRBD1 (5 bases). CDR1 is LNHDA and CDR2 is SQIVND in the germline V gene (reference sequence). The CDR3 runs 15 residues. The V gene lost 1 base and the J gene lost 7 bases, with 14 bases spanning the gap. The CDR3 coding sequence is TGTGCCAGTAGTATAGTTTCAGGGTTGGGGAATGAGCAGTTCTTC. This codes for CASSIVSGLGNEQFF. The full variable domain, with the rest looked up from reference TRBV19 and TRBJ2-1, is DGGITQSPKYLFRKEGQNVTLSCEQNLNHDAMYWYRQDPGQGLRLIYYSQIVNDFQKGDIAEGYSVSREKKESFPLTVTSAQKNPTAFYLCASSIVSGLGNEQFFGPGTRLTVL.

This clone has more than one count but fewer than ten. The V and J genes are TRBV5-1 and TRBJ2-5; D is ambiguous. Trimming took 1 base from V and 4 from J, leaving 11 bases between them. The CDR3 is 14 residues long. Germline V lookup: CDR1 SGHRS, CDR2 YFSETQ. The CDR3 DNA reads as TGCGCCAGCAGCTTGTGGGGTTCTTCAGAGACCCAGTACTTC. Translating gives CASSLWGSSETQYF.

The chain links TRBV9 to TRBJ1-5; tentative D call: TRBD1 (5 bases). Germline assignment: CDR1 SGDLS and CDR2 YYNGEE. The CDR3 spans 15 residues. Trimming pared 0 bases from V and 6 bases from J, leaving 13 bases between. The CDR3 reads CASSVDSRVGQPQHF. The CDR3 coding sequence is TGTGCCAGCAGCGTAGATAGCAGGGTGGGTCAGCCCCAGCATTTT.

The chain couples TRBV4-3 to TRBJ2-1, with 14 bases aligning to TRBD2. With 4 bases clipped from V and 0 bases from J, the junction kept 8 bases outside the gene matches. Germline-derived CDR1 and CDR2 are LGHNA and YSLEER. This CDR3 region has 19 residues. In DNA form, the CDR3 reads TGCGCCAGCAGCCTGGGACTAGCGGGAGATCAGAACTCCTACAATGAGCAGTTCTTC. This encodes CASSLGLAGDQNSYNEQFF.

This chain connects TRBV28 to TRBJ2-7; possible D gene TRBD2, 5 bases. CDR1 MDHEN and CDR2 SYDVKM come from the germline V gene. V gave up 5 bases and J gave up 1 base, with 9 bases separating them. The CDR3 is made up of 13 amino acids. Here the CDR3 reads CASSVRGSYEQYV. The CDR3 DNA follows: TGTGCCAGCAGTGTCCGGGGTTCCTACGAGCAGTACGTC.